This entry lists 29 T cell receptor beta chains sequenced from one sample in a study of blood T cell repertoires in COVID-19. The table came from immunoSEQ multiplex PCR; TCRdb's copy has only in-frame clones and leaves some out. The repertoire holds around 700,000 clones, 75% to 90% seen once, with about 0.24% in the top ten. Sequences were obtained from peripheral blood. The receptors were gathered from a woman aged 18-35 years with acute or convalescent COVID-19.

This clone was counted a single time. The chain has TRBV7-9 and TRBJ1-1; TRBD1 matches at 10 bases. The germline CDR1 and CDR2 sequences are SEHNR and FQNEAQ (reference sequence). The CDR3 is 16 residues long. V lost 6 bases to trimming and J lost 2 bases; unmatched junction nucleotides: 9. The CDR3 spells CASSRQGAISNTEAFF. The CDR3 region has the DNA TGTGCCAGCAGTCGACAGGGGGCAATTTCCAACACTGAAGCTTTCTTT.

The chain is built from TRBV19 and TRBJ1-3, with no clear D. Germline lookup yields CDR1 LNHDA and CDR2 SQIVND (reference sequence). There are 17 residues in the CDR3. The V and J ends lost 5 bases and 7 bases respectively, with 24 bases between them. CDR3 nucleotide sequence: TGTGCCAGTAGTCTCCAGATGAGAGGGAAGTTTCAGAACACCATATATTTT. This sequence encodes CASSLQMRGKFQNTIYF.

Here the CDR3 reads CSASSRQGGRFGQPQHF. The CDR3 bases are TGCAGTGCTAGTTCACGACAGGGTGGAAGGTTCGGACAGCCCCAGCATTTT. V usage is TRBV20-1 and J usage is TRBJ1-5; 7 bases map to TRBD1. The V and J ends lost 3 bases and 7 bases, in that order; junction bases with no gene match: 18. Looked up from germline, CDR1 is DFQATT and CDR2 is SNEGSKA (reference sequence). The CDR3 is 17 residues long.

The chain links TRBV20-1 to TRBJ2-1; TRBD2 matches 7 bases. From germline, CDR1 is DFQATT and CDR2 SNEGSKA (reference sequence). CDR3 length equals 14 residues. V lost 3 bases to trimming and J lost 5 bases; unmatched junction nucleotides: 7. CDR3 protein: CSASARGDHNEQFF. The CDR3 nucleotides are TGCAGTGCTAGTGCCCGGGGGGACCACAATGAGCAGTTCTTC.

The chain combines TRBV10-1 with TRBJ1-1, with D tentatively TRBD1 (6 bases). This CDR3 spans 14 amino acids. Trimming stripped 9 bases from V and 0 bases from J, with 14 bases between. Germline CDR1 is WNHNN and CDR2 is SYGVQD (reference sequence). CDR3 region: CARPLTGVNTEAFF. CDR3 DNA: TGCGCCAGACCCCTGACAGGAGTGAACACTGAAGCTTTCTTT.

This chain uses TRBV24-1 with TRBJ2-1; no reliable D call. Germline lookup yields CDR1 KGHDR and CDR2 SFDVKD. The length of the CDR3 is 12 residues. With 5 bases removed from V and 4 bases from J, the gap between germline ends came to 5 bases. The CDR3 coding sequence is TGTGCCACCAGTGTCAGTTACAATGAGCAGTTCTTC. Amino acid sequence: CATSVSYNEQFF.

The rearrangement uses TRBV3-1 (or the pseudogene TRBV3-2) and TRBJ1-3, with D maybe TRBD1 (5 bases). V gave up 5 bases and J gave up 4 bases, with 12 bases separating them. Germline V gene data show CDR1 as LGHDT and CDR2 as YNNKEL (reference sequence). The CDR3 is 14 residues long. CDR3 loop: CASSDRPGGNTIYF. The CDR3 DNA reads as TGTGCCAGCAGCGACCGCCCAGGGGGAAACACCATATATTTT.

J is TRBJ2-3 and V is TRBV6-6; TRBD2 agrees at 9 bases. CDR3 length: 15 amino acids. Germline CDR1 is MNHNY and CDR2 is SVGAGI (reference sequence). With V trimmed by 2 bases and J by 2 bases, 2 bases remained unmatched. The CDR3 sequence is CASSYQRGVTDTQYF. The CDR3, as DNA: TGTGCCAGCAGTTACCAGCGGGGGGTCACAGATACGCAGTATTTT.

V gene TRBV6-2 or TRBV6-3 combines with J gene TRBJ2-7, with 10 bases fitting TRBD1. The CDR3 totals 15 residues. Trimming at V came to 5 bases and at J to 4 bases, leaving 8 bases not matched to a gene. Germline V gene sequence: CDR1 MNHEY, CDR2 SVGEGT. The CDR3 DNA reads TGTGCCAGCAGTGCGACAGGGGGCCTCGGTTACGAGCAGTACTTC. Its translation: CASSATGGLGYEQYF.

The chain links TRBV7-2 to TRBJ2-2; D unresolved. Germline CDR1 and CDR2: SGHTA and FQGNSA. This CDR3 spans 12 amino acids. V lost 4 bases, J lost 3 bases, and 3 bases lay in between. The CDR3 region has the DNA TGTGCCAGCAGCTCTGACACCGGGGAGCTGTTTTTT. Translated: CASSSDTGELFF.

The V call is TRBV25-1, the J call TRBJ1-3, with D perhaps matching TRBD1 (5 bases). The CDR3 is 17 residues long. V was pared by 3 bases and J by 0 bases, with 15 bases between. Looked up from germline, CDR1 is MGHDK and CDR2 is SYGVNS. CDR3 protein: CASSESQGRSSGNTIYF. DNA for the CDR3: TGTGCCAGCAGTGAGAGTCAGGGAAGGAGCTCTGGAAACACCATATATTTT.

The J gene is TRBJ1-4, the V gene TRBV6-5; 8 nucleotides line up with TRBD1. The CDR3 length is 14 residues. J lost 7 bases, V lost 6 bases, and 7 bases had no gene match. Germline CDR1 is MNHEY and CDR2 is SVGAGI. CDR3 in amino acids: CASRGQASSEKLFF. CDR3 in DNA: TGTGCCAGCAGGGGACAGGCCTCTTCTGAAAAACTGTTTTTT.

V usage is TRBV29-1 and J usage is TRBJ2-2, with a possible D match to TRBD2 (6 bases). Deletions cut 4 bases from V and 6 bases from J, with 18 bases between. CDR3 size: 15 residues. The germline CDR1 and CDR2 sequences are SQVTM and ANQGSEA. Here the CDR3 DNA reads TGCAGCGTTGGGGTGGGCGGGACCGGCGCCGGGGAGCTGTTTTTT. It is translated as CSVGVGGTGAGELFF.

The chain is built from TRBV19 and TRBJ1-1; 7 bases are shared with TRBD1. The CDR3 runs to 15 residues. Germline V gene data show CDR1 as LNHDA and CDR2 as SQIVND (reference sequence). Trimming took 7 bases from V and 6 from J; bases not matched to a gene: 14. The CDR3 DNA sequence: TGTGCCAGTAACAGGGGCCCCGCTCCAGGGGCTGAAGCTTTCTTT. Encoded protein: CASNRGPAPGAEAFF. Variable domain in full (rest from reference TRBV19 and TRBJ1-1): DGGITQSPKYLFRKEGQNVTLSCEQNLNHDAMYWYRQDPGQGLRLIYYSQIVNDFQKGDIAEGYSVSREKKESFPLTVTSAQKNPTAFYLCASNRGPAPGAEAFFGQGTRLTVV.

The chain uses TRBV24-1 and TRBJ1-5, with D possibly matching TRBD1 (5 bases). The length of the CDR3 is 17 residues. The germline gives CDR1 KGHDR, CDR2 SFDVKD. Deletions cut 4 bases from V and 0 bases from J, with 15 bases between. DNA for the CDR3: TGTGCCACCAGTGACCCCTCCGGGACTGATAGCAATCAGCCCCAGCATTTT. The encoded protein is CATSDPSGTDSNQPQHF.

This clone was counted only a few times. The V and J genes are TRBV27 and TRBJ1-2; 10 positions match TRBD1. Germline V lookup: CDR1 MNHEY, CDR2 SMNVEV (reference sequence). CDR3 length: 13 amino acids. Trimming took 5 bases from V and 8 from J; bases not matched to a gene: 5. In DNA form, the CDR3 reads TGTGCCAGCAGTACCGGGACAGGGGAGGGCTACACCTTC. It translates to CASSTGTGEGYTF.

CDR3 nucleotide sequence: TGTGCCAGCAGCCTTACAGGGGCAGAAGCTTTCTTT. This encodes CASSLTGAEAFF. The chain links TRBV7-3 to TRBJ1-1; TRBD1 aligns across 7 bases. Germline trimming cut 5 bases from V and 8 bases from J; bases unmatched to any gene: 5. The CDR3 has 12 residues. CDR1 SGHTA and CDR2 FQGTGA come from the germline V gene.

This rearrangement joins TRBV2 to TRBJ2-3, with 12 bases aligning to TRBD2. The CDR3 runs to 14 residues. V trimming: 5 bases; J trimming: 7 bases; junction bases outside the gene matches: 4. Germline loops: CDR1 SNHLY, CDR2 FYNNEI. The CDR3 protein is CASSPTSGGYTQYF. The CDR3 nucleotides are TGTGCCAGCAGTCCGACTAGCGGGGGATATACGCAGTATTTT.

The chain couples TRBV5-1 to TRBJ1-2; TRBD1 aligns across 7 bases. The CDR3 covers 13 residues. Germline-derived CDR1 and CDR2 are SGHRS and YFSETQ. V trimming: 2 bases; J trimming: 8 bases; junction bases outside the gene matches: 6. The CDR3, as DNA: TGCGCCAGCAGCTTACAGGGGCCGCAGGGCTACACCTTC. This codes for CASSLQGPQGYTF.

The rearrangement uses TRBV9 and TRBJ1-2; D uncertain. V lost 0 bases and J 4 bases, leaving 10 bases between the germline ends. The length of the CDR3 is 14 residues. Germline lookup yields CDR1 SGDLS and CDR2 YYNGEE. The CDR3 nucleotides read TGTGCCAGCAGCGTAGGGGCAGAACTCTATGGCTACACCTTC. Its translation: CASSVGAELYGYTF.

This sequence joins TRBV5-1 and TRBJ2-1; 13 bases fit TRBD2. The CDR3 sequence is 21 residues long. Germline assignment: CDR1 SGHRS and CDR2 YFSETQ. After removal of 1 base from V and 0 bases from J, the junction contained 13 bases not matched to a gene. CDR3: CASSLPRGTSGARSSYNEQFF. Here the CDR3 DNA reads TGCGCCAGCAGCTTGCCGCGTGGGACTAGCGGGGCAAGGAGCTCCTACAATGAGCAGTTCTTC.

This chain connects TRBV4-1 to TRBJ2-3; tentative D call: TRBD1 (6 bases). The CDR3 covers 16 residues. CDR1 is MGHRA and CDR2 is YSYEKL in the germline V gene. Trimming removed 4 bases from V and 1 base from J, with 15 bases in between. The CDR3 here is CASSLGRGWGTDTQYF. The DNA for the CDR3 is TGCGCCAGCAGCCTAGGCAGGGGCTGGGGCACAGATACGCAGTATTTT.

The chain carries TRBV5-1 and TRBJ1-1; TRBD1 might be the D (5 bases). Germline CDR1 and CDR2: SGHRS and YFSETQ. There are 13 residues in the CDR3. With 6 bases removed from V and 4 bases from J, the gap between germline ends came to 13 bases. This CDR3 is CASTGGGSTEAFF. Written as DNA, the CDR3 is TGCGCCAGCACCGGGGGTGGAAGCACTGAAGCTTTCTTT.

This clone was found once. The V and J genes are TRBV3-1 (or the pseudogene TRBV3-2) and TRBJ2-7; D is uncertain. The ends were cut back, 3 bases at V and 4 bases at J, with 13 bases in the middle. In germline, CDR1 is LGHDT, CDR2 YNNKEL (reference sequence). This CDR3 contains 14 residues. The CDR3 DNA is TGTGCCAGCAGCCAGGCCGACTTTAGGTACGAGCAGTACTTC. Its protein product is CASSQADFRYEQYF.

This clone was observed once. The V and J genes are TRBV19 and TRBJ1-2; D is perhaps TRBD1 (5 bases). The germline gives CDR1 LNHDA, CDR2 SQIVND (reference sequence). The V end was cut by 5 bases, the J end by 4 bases, with 20 bases between. The CDR3 sequence is 16 residues long. The CDR3 loop reads CASSPTTKGDFYGYTF. The DNA for the CDR3 is TGTGCCAGTAGTCCGACTACCAAAGGGGACTTCTATGGCTACACCTTC.

V gene TRBV25-1 combines with J gene TRBJ2-7, with D possibly being TRBD1 (5 bases). Germline CDR1 is MGHDK and CDR2 is SYGVNS. The CDR3 has 15 amino acids. The V end was cut by 3 bases, the J end by 1 base, with 13 bases between. The CDR3 sequence: CASSEGQGWSYEQYF. The CDR3 nucleotides read TGTGCCAGCAGTGAGGGTCAGGGTTGGTCCTACGAGCAGTACTTC.

This clone was seen a few times. V is TRBV7-6 and J is TRBJ1-4; maybe TRBD1 (5 bases). This CDR3 is 14 amino acids long. V lost 5 bases to trimming and J lost 2 bases, with 9 bases between them. Germline lookup yields CDR1 SGHVS and CDR2 FNYEAQ. CDR3 loop: CASSRAGTNEKLFF. The CDR3 DNA is TGTGCCAGCAGCAGAGCAGGGACTAATGAAAAACTGTTTTTT.

The genes are TRBV27 and TRBJ1-2; D perhaps matches TRBD1 (5 bases). V was pared by 3 bases and J by 8 bases, with 16 bases between. Germline V gives CDR1 MNHEY, CDR2 SMNVEV (reference sequence). This CDR3 has 14 residues. As DNA, the CDR3 is TGTGCCAGCAGTTTTCAGGGAGGGGTGGTGGGCTACACCTTC. The encoded protein is CASSFQGGVVGYTF.

This sequence joins TRBV6-1 and TRBJ1-5; weak D call: TRBD1 (5 bases). Deletions cut 0 bases from V and 6 bases from J, with 9 bases between. Germline CDR1 MNHNS, CDR2 SASEGT. This CDR3 contains 14 residues. The CDR3 region has the DNA TGTGCCAGCAGTGAAGCGGGGGGGGGTCAGCCCCAGCATTTT. This sequence encodes CASSEAGGGQPQHF.